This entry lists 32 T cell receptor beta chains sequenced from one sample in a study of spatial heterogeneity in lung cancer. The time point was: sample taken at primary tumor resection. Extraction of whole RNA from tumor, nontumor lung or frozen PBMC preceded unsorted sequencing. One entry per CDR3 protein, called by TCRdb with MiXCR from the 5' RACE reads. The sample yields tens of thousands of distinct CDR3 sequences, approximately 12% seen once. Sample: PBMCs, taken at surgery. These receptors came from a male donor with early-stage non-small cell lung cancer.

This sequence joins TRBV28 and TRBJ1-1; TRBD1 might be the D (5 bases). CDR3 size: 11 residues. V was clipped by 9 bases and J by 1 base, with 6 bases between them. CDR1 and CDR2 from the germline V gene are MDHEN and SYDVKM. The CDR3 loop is CASQGNTEAFF. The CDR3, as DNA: TGTGCCAGTCAGGGGAACACTGAAGCTTTCTTT. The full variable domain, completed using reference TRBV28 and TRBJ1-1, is DVKVTQSSRYLVKRTGEKVFLECVQDMDHENMFWYRQDPGLGLRLIYFSYDVKMKEKGDIPEGYSVSREKKERFSLILESASTNQTSMYLCASQGNTEAFFGQGTRLTVV.

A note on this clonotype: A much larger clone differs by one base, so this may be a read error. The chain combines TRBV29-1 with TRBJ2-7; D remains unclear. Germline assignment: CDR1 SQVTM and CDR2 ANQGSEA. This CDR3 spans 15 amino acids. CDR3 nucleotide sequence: TGCAGCGTTTCTCCCCAAGGGCAGAATTTCTACGAGCAGCACTTC. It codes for CSVSPQGQNFYEQHF.

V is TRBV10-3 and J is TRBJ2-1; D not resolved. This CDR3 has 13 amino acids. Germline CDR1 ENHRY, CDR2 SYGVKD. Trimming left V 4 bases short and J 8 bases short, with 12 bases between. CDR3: CAISALSGDEQFF. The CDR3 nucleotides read TGTGCCATCAGTGCCCTCTCTGGCGATGAGCAGTTCTTC.

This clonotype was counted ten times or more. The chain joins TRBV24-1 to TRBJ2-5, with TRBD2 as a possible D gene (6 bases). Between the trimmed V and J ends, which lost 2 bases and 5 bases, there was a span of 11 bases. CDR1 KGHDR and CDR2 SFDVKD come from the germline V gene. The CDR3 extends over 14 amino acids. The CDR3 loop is CATSDSTSGETQYF. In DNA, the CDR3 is TGTGCCACCAGTGATTCGACTAGTGGCGAGACCCAGTACTTC.

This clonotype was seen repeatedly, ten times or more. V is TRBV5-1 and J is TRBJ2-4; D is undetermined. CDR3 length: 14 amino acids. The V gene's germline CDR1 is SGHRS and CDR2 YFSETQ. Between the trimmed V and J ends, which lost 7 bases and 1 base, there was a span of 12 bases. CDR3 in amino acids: CASSRGEAKNIQYF. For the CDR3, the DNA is TGCGCCAGCTCAAGAGGAGAGGCCAAAAACATTCAGTACTTC.

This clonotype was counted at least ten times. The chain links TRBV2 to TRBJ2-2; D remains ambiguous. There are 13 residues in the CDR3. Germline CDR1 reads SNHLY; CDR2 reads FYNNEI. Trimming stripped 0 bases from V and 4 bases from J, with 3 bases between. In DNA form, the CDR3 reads TGTGCCAGCAGTGAAGCGTCCACCGGGGAGCTGTTTTTT. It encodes CASSEASTGELFF.

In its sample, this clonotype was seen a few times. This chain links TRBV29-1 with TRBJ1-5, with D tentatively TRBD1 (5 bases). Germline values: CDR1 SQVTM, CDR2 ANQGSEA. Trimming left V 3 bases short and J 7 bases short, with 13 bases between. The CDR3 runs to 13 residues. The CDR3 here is CSVEGQGGQPQHF. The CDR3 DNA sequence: TGCAGCGTTGAGGGCCAGGGCGGGCAGCCCCAGCATTTT.

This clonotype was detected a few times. For the CDR3, the DNA is TGTGCCAGCAGCTCCGGGACAGGGGCTGGAAACACCATATATTTT. It encodes CASSSGTGAGNTIYF. The rearrangement joins TRBV7-9 to TRBJ1-3, with 10 bases identical to TRBD1. Per the germline V gene, CDR1 is SEHNR and CDR2 is FQNEAQ (reference sequence). The ends lost 4 bases at V and 2 bases at J; junction bases unmatched: 2. This CDR3 is 15 amino acids long.

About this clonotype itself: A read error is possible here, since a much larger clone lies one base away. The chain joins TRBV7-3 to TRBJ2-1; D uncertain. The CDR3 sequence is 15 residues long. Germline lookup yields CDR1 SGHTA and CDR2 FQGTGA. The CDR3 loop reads CVSSLGDSTYNEQFF. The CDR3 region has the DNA TGTGTCAGCAGCTTAGGAGACTCAACCTACAATGAGCAGTTCTTC.

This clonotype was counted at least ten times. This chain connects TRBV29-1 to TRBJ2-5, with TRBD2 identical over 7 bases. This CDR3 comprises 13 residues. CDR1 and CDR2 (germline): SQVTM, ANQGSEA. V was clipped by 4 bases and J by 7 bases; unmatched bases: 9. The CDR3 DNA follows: TGCAGCGTTGTGGCGACTAGCTTGGGGACCCAGTACTTC. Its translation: CSVVATSLGTQYF.

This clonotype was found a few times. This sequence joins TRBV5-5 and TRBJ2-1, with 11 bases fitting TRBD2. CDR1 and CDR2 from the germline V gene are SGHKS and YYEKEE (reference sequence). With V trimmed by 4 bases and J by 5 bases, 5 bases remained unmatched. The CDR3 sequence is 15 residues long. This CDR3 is CASSIGTSGNNEQFF. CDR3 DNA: TGTGCCAGCAGCATTGGGACTAGCGGAAACAATGAGCAGTTCTTC.

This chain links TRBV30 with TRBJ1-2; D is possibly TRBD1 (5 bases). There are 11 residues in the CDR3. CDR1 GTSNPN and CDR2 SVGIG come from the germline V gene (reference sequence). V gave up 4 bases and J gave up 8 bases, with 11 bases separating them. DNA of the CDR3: TGTGCCTGGACCGGGGGTAGCGGCTACACCTTC. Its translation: CAWTGGSGYTF. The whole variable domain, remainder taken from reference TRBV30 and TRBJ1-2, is SQTIHQWPATLVQPVGSPLSLECTVEGTSNPNLYWYRQAAGRGLQLLFYSVGIGQISSEVPQNLSASRPQDRQFILSSKKLLLSDSGFYLCAWTGGSGYTFGSGTRLTVV.

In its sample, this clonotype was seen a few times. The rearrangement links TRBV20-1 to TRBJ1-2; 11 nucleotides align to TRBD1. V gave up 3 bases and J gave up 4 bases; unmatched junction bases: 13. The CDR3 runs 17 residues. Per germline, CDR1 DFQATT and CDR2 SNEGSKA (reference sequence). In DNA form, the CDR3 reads TGCAGTGCTAGGTCCCTCGGACAGGGGGCGCTGGGCTATGGCTACACCTTC. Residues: CSARSLGQGALGYGYTF.

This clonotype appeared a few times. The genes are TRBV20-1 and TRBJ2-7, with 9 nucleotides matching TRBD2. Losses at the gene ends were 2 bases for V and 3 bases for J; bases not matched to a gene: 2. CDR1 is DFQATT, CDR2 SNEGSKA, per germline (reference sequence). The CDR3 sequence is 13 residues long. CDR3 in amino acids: CSARLAGNYEQYF. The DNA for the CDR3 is TGCAGTGCTAGACTAGCGGGAAACTACGAGCAGTACTTC.

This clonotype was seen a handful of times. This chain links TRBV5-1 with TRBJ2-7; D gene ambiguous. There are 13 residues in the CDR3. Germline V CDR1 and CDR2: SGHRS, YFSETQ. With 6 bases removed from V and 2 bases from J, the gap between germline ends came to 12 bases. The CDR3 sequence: CASKSLGAYEQYF. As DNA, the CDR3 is TGCGCCAGCAAATCACTGGGCGCCTACGAGCAGTACTTC.

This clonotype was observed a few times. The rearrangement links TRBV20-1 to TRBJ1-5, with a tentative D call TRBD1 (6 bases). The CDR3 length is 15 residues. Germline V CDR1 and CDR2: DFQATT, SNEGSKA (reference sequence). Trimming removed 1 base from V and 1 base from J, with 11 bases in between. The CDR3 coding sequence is TGCAGTGCTAGAGCGGGGGGCAGGAGCAATCAGCCCCAGCATTTT. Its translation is CSARAGGRSNQPQHF.

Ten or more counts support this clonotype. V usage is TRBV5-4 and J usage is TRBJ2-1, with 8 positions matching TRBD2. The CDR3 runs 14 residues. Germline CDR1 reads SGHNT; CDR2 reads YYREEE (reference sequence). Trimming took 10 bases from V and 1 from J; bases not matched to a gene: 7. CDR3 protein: CAFTGRGSYNEQFF. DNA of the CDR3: TGTGCCTTTACCGGGAGGGGATCCTACAATGAGCAGTTCTTC. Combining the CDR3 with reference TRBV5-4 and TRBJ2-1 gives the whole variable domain ETGVTQSPTHLIKTRGQQVTLRCSSQSGHNTVSWYQQALGQGPQFIFQYYREEENGRGNFPPRFSGLQFPNYSSELNVNALELDDSALYLCAFTGRGSYNEQFFGPGTRLTVL.

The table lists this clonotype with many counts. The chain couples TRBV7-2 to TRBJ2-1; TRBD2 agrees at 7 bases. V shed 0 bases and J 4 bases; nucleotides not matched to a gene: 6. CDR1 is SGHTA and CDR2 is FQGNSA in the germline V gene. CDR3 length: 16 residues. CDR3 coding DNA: TGTGCCAGCAGCTTAGCGTCGGGAGGACGGTACAATGAGCAGTTCTTC. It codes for CASSLASGGRYNEQFF. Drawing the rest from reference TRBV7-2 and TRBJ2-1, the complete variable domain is GAGVSQSPSNKVTEKGKDVELRCDPISGHTALYWYRQSLGQGLEFLIYFQGNSAPDKSGLPSDRFSAERTGGSVSTLTIQRTQQEDSAVYLCASSLASGGRYNEQFFGPGTRLTVL.

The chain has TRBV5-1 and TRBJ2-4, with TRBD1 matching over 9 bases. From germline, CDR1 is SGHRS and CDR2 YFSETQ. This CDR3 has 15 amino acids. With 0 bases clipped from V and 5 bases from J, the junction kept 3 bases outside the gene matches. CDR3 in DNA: TGCGCCAGCAGCTTGGACGGGACAGGGCAAAACATTCAGTACTTC. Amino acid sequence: CASSLDGTGQNIQYF.

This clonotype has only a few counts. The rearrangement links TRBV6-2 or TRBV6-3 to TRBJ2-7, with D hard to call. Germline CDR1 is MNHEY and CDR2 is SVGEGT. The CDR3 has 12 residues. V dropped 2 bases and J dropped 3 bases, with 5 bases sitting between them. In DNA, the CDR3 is TGTGCCAGCAGTTACGGTCACTACGAGCAGTACTTC. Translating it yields CASSYGHYEQYF.

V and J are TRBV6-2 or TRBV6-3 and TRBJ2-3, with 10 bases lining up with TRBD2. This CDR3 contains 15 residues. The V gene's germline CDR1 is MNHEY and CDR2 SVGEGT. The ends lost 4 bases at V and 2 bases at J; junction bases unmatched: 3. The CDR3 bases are TGTGCCAGCAGTTCGCTAGCGGGGGACACAGATACGCAGTATTTT. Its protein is CASSSLAGDTDTQYF.

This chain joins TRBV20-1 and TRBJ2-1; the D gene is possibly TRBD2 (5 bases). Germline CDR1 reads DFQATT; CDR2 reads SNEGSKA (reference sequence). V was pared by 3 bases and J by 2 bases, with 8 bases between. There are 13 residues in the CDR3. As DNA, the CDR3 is TGCAGTGCTAGCCTAGCAGCCTACAATGAGCAGTTCTTC. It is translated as CSASLAAYNEQFF.

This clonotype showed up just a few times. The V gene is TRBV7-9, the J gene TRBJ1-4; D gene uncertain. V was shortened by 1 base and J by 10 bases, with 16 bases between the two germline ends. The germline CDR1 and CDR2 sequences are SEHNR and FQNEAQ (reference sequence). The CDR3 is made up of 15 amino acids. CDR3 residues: CASSLDMPAVGKLFF. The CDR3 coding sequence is TGTGCCAGCAGCTTAGACATGCCAGCGGTGGGAAAACTGTTTTTT.

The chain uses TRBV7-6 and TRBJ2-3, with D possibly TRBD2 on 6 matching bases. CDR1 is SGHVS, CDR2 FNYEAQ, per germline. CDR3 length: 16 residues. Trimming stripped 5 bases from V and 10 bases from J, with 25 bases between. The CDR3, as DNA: TGTGCCAGCAGCCAGTTGGAGCGGGCACTTGTGGATGCGCAGTATTTT. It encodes CASSQLERALVDAQYF.

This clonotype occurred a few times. The CDR3 bases are TGTGCCAGTAGTATCTCTACCGGGACTAGCGGAACCTACGAGCAGTACTTC. Protein product: CASSISTGTSGTYEQYF. The chain links TRBV19 to TRBJ2-7, with TRBD2 matching 11 bases. The germline V gene encodes CDR1 LNHDA and CDR2 SQIVND (reference sequence). The V and J ends lost 3 bases and 2 bases, in that order; junction bases with no gene match: 9. The CDR3 loop spans 17 amino acids.

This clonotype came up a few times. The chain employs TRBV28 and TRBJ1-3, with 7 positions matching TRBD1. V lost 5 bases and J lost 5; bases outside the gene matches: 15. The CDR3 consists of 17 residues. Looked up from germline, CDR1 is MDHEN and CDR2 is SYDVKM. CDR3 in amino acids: CASSGTEPTDVRNTIYF. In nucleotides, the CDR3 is TGTGCCAGCAGTGGGACAGAACCCACAGACGTTCGAAACACCATATATTTT.

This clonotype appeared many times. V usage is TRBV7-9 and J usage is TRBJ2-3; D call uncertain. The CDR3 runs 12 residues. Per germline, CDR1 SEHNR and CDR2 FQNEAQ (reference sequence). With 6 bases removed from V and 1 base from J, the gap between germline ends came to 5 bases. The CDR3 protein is CASSQGTDTQYF. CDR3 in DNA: TGTGCCAGCAGTCAAGGCACAGATACGCAGTATTTT.

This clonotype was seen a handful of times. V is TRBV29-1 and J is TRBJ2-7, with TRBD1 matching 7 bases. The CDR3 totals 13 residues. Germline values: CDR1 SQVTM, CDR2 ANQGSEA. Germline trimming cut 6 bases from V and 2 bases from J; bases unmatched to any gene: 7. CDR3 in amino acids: CSVCRTGAYEQYF. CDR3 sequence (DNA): TGCAGCGTGTGCCGGACAGGCGCCTACGAGCAGTACTTC.

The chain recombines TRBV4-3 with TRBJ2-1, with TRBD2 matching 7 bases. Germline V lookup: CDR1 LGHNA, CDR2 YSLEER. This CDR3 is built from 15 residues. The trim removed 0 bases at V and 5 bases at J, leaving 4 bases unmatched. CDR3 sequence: CASSQDPSGHNEQFF. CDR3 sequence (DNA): TGCGCCAGCAGCCAAGACCCTAGCGGCCACAATGAGCAGTTCTTC.

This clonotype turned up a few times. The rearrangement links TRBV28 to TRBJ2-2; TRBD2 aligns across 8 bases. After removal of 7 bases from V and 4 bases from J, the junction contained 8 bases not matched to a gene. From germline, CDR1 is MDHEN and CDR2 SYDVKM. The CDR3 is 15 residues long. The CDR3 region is CASNGRAFVTGELFF. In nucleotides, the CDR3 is TGTGCCAGCAACGGGAGGGCCTTTGTCACCGGGGAGCTGTTTTTT.

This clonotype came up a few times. The CDR3 sequence is CASSLAPTSGPYEQYF. CDR3 DNA sequence: TGTGCCAGCAGCTTAGCACCGACTAGCGGGCCCTACGAGCAGTACTTC. The V and J genes are TRBV7-8 and TRBJ2-7; TRBD2 matches 10 bases. Germline lookup yields CDR1 SGHVS and CDR2 FQNEAQ. J lost 2 bases, V lost 0 bases, and 4 bases had no gene match. The CDR3 runs 16 residues.

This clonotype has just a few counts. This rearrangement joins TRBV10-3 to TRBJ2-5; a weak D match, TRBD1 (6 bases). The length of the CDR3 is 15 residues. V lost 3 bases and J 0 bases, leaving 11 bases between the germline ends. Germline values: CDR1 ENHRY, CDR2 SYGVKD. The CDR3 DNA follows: TGTGCCATCAGTGAACCCGACAGGTACCAAGAGACCCAGTACTTC. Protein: CAISEPDRYQETQYF.